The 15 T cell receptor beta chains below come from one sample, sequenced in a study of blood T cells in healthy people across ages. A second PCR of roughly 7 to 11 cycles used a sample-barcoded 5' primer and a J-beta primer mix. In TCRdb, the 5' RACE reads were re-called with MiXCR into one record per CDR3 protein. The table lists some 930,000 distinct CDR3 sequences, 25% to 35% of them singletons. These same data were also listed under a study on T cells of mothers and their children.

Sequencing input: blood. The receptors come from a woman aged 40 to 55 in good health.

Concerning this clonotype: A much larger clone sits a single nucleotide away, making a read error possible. The CDR3 region is CASSPLAGGRHNEQYF. The CDR3 DNA is TGTGCCAGCAGTCCCCTAGCGGGGGGGCGTCACAATGAGCAGTACTTC. V is TRBV6-6 and J is TRBJ2-5; 12 positions match TRBD2. Germline V lookup: CDR1 MNHNY, CDR2 SVGAGI (reference sequence). V dropped 5 bases and J dropped 11; count of bases not matched to a gene: 15. The CDR3 totals 16 residues.

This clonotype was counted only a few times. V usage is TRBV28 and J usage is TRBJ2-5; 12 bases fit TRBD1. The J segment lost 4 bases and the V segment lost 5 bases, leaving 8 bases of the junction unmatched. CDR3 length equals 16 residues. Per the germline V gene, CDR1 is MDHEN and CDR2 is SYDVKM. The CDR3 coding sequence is TGTGCCAGCAGTCTATCCGGGACAGGGGGCGGAGAGACCCAGTACTTC. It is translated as CASSLSGTGGGETQYF.

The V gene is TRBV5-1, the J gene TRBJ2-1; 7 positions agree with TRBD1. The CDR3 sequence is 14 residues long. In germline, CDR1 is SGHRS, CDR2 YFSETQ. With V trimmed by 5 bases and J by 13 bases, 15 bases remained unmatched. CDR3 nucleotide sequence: TGCGCCAGCAGAGTCCAGGGACAGAAAGAGACCCAGTTCTTC. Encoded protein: CASRVQGQKETQFF.

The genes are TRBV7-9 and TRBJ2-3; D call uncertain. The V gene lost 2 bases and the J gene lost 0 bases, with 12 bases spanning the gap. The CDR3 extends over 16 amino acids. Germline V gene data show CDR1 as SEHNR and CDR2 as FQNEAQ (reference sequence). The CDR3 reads CASSLPSLDSTDTQYF. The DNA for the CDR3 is TGTGCCAGCAGCTTACCTTCTTTGGACAGCACAGATACGCAGTATTTT.

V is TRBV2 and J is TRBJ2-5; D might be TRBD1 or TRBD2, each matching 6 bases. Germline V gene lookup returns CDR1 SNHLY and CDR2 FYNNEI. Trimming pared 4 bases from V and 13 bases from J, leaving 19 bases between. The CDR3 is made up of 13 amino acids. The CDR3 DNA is TGTGCCAGCAGTGTGGACTCCTGGGGGGCGCCGTACTTC. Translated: CASSVDSWGAPYF.

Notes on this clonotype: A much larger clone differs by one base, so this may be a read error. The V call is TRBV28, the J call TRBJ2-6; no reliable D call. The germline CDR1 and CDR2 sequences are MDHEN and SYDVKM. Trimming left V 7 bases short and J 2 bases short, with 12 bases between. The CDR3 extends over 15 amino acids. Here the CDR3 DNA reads TGTGCCAGCACCGTACACCGCCCTGGGGCCAACGTCCTGACTTTC. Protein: CASTVHRPGANVLTF.

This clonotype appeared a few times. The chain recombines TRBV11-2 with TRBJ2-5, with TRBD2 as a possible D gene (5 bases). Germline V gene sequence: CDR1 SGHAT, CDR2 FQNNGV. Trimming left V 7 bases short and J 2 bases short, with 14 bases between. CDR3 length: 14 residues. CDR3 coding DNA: TGTGCCAGCAACCGGTACGCGGGTCAAGAGACCCAGTACTTC. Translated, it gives CASNRYAGQETQYF. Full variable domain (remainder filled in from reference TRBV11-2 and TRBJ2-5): EAGVAQSPRYKIIEKRQSVAFWCNPISGHATLYWYQQILGQGPKLLIQFQNNGVVDDSQLPKDRFSAERLKGVDSTLKIQPAKLEDSAVYLCASNRYAGQETQYFGPGTRLLVL.

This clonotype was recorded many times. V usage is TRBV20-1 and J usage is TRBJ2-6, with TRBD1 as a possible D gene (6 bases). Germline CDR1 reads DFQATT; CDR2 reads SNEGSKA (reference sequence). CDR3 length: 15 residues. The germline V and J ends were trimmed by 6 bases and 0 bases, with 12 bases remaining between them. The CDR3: CSAQDRSSGANVLTF. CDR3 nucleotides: TGCAGTGCCCAGGACAGATCCTCTGGGGCCAACGTCCTGACTTTC.

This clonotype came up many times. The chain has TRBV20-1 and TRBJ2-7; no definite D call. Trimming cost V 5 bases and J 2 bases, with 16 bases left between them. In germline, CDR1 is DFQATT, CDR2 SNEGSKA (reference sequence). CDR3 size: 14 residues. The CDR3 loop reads CSAARRSDAYEQYF. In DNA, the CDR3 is TGCAGTGCTGCCCGCCGGAGCGATGCCTACGAGCAGTACTTC.

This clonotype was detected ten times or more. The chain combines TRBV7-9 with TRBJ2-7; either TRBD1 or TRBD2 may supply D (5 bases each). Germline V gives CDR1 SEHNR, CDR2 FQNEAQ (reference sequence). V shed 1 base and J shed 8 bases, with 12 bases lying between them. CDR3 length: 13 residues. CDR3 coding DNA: TGTGCCAGCAGCTTAGAGGGACGGGGACAGCAGTACTTC. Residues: CASSLEGRGQQYF.

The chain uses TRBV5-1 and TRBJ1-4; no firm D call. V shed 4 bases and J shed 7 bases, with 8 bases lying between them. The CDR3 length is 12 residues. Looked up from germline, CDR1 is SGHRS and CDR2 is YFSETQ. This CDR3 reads CASSQMGEKLFF. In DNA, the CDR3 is TGCGCCAGCAGCCAAATGGGTGAAAAACTGTTTTTT.

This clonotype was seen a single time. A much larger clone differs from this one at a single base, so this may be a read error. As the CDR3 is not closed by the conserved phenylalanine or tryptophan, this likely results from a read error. The DNA for the CDR3 is TGTGCCAGCAGCTCACAACAGGGGAGCACTGAAGCTTTCCTT. Translation: CASSSQQGSTEAFL. V is TRBV7-3 and J is TRBJ1-1; 7 bases are a match to TRBD1. This CDR3 has 14 amino acids. The ends lost 4 bases at V and 4 bases at J; junction bases unmatched: 6. The germline V gene encodes CDR1 SGHTA and CDR2 FQGTGA.

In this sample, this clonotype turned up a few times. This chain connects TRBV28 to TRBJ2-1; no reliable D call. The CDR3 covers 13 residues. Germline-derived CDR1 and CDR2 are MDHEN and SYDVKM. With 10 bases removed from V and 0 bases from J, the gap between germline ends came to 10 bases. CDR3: CATRTRSYNEQFF. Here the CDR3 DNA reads TGTGCCACTCGTACCCGCTCCTACAATGAGCAGTTCTTC.

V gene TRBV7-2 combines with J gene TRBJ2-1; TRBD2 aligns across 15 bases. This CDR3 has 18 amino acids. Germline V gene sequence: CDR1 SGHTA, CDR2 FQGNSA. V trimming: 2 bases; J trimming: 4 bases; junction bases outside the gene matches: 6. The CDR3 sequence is CASSLRGLAGGIYNEQFF. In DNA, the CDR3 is TGTGCCAGCAGCTTAAGAGGACTAGCGGGGGGGATATACAATGAGCAGTTCTTC.

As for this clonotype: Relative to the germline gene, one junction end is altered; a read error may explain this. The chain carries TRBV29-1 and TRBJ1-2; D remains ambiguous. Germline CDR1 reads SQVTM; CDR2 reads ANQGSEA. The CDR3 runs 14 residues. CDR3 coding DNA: TGCAGCGTCCCCAAGTCCCATACTAACTATGGCCACACCTTC. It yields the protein CSVPKSHTNYGHTF.